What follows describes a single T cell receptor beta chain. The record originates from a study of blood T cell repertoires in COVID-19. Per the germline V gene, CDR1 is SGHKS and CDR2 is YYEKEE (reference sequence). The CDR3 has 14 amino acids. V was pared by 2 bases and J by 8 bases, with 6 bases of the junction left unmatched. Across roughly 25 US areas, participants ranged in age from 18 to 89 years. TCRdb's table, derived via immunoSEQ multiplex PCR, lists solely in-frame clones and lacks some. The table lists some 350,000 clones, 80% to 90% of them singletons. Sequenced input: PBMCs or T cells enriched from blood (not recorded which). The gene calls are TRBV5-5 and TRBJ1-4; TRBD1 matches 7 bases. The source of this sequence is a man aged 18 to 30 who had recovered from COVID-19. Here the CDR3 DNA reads TGTGCCAGCAGCTTTACAGGGGCGGGGGAAAAACTGTTTTTT. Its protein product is CASSFTGAGEKLFF.